Listed here are 3 T cell receptor beta chains from one sample, sequenced in a study of cytomegalovirus exposure and HLA in healthy donors. It was with 60 Vbeta and 13 Jbeta primers that the PCR ran. The repertoire was sequenced with immunoSEQ multiplex PCR; TCRdb's copy has only in-frame clones and lacks some. The sample includes under 150,000 clones. Input material: PBMCs. The receptors come from a woman aged 55-69 years in good health and CMV-seronegative.

The chain couples TRBV6-4 to TRBJ2-3, with TRBD1 as a possible D gene (6 bases). This CDR3 spans 14 amino acids. Trimming left V 5 bases short and J 2 bases short, with 11 bases between. CDR1 is MRHNA, CDR2 SNTAGT, per germline. CDR3 bases: TGTGCCAGCAGTTTACGGACAGACACAGATACGCAGTATTTT. Its translation: CASSLRTDTDTQYF.

The rearrangement joins TRBV10-1 to TRBJ2-7; D may be TRBD1 (5 bases). The length of the CDR3 is 14 residues. Per the germline V gene, CDR1 is WNHNN and CDR2 is SYGVQD (reference sequence). Trimming took 8 bases from V and 6 from J, leaving 20 bases between them. This chain's CDR3 is CASHPGLIRGEQYF. In nucleotides, the CDR3 is TGCGCCAGCCACCCCGGGTTAATTAGGGGCGAGCAGTACTTC.

This chain connects TRBV30 to TRBJ1-1; D remains ambiguous. CDR3 length equals 12 residues. Between the trimmed V and J ends, which lost 2 bases and 1 base, there was a span of 5 bases. Germline CDR1 GTSNPN, CDR2 SVGIG (reference sequence). CDR3 nucleotide sequence: TGTGCCTGGAGTAGCGGGAACACTGAAGCTTTCTTT. Translation: CAWSSGNTEAFF. Full variable domain (rest looked up from reference TRBV30 and TRBJ1-1): SQTIHQWPATLVQPVGSPLSLECTVEGTSNPNLYWYRQAAGRGLQLLFYSVGIGQISSEVPQNLSASRPQDRQFILSSKKLLLSDSGFYLCAWSSGNTEAFFGQGTRLTVV.